A single sample is the source of the 13 T cell receptor beta chains below, sequenced in a study of blood T cell repertoires in COVID-19. Some clones are missing from TCRdb's copy, which holds only in-frame ones; the method was immunoSEQ multiplex PCR. Of around 55,000 clones in the sample, 87% were seen once. Sequenced input: peripheral blood. These receptor sequences come from a man aged 35-49 years with COVID-19, enrolled during active disease.

The J gene is TRBJ1-6, the V gene TRBV6-1, with TRBD1 matching over 9 bases. The V gene's germline CDR1 is MNHNS and CDR2 SASEGT. The junction had 7 bases not matched to a gene; V was cut back by 3 bases and J by 7 bases. The CDR3 totals 16 residues. Here the CDR3 DNA reads TGTGCCAGCAGTGACCCAGGGACAGGGAAAAATTCACCCCTCCACTTT. Protein product: CASSDPGTGKNSPLHF.

V gene TRBV18 combines with J gene TRBJ2-5, with TRBD1 as a possible D gene (6 bases). The CDR3 extends over 18 amino acids. Between the trimmed V and J ends, which lost 0 bases and 0 bases, there was a span of 17 bases. In germline, CDR1 is KGHSH, CDR2 LQKENI. The CDR3 loop is CASSPPTGTQTNQETQYF. As DNA, the CDR3 is TGTGCCAGCTCACCACCTACAGGGACCCAAACTAACCAAGAGACCCAGTACTTC.

The chain is built from TRBV12-5 and TRBJ1-1; D perhaps matches TRBD1 (6 bases). The CDR3 spans 15 residues. Germline-derived CDR1 and CDR2 are LGHNT and FRNRAP. V lost 1 base and J lost 0, with 9 bases in between. The CDR3 is CASGLAQGMNTEAFF. CDR3 DNA: TGTGCTAGTGGTTTGGCCCAGGGGATGAACACTGAAGCTTTCTTT.

This clone was seen only once. The chain uses TRBV25-1 and TRBJ1-4; TRBD1 agrees at 8 bases. The CDR3 loop spans 11 amino acids. Trimming cost V 4 bases and J 15 bases; bases outside gene matches: 4. The germline CDR1 and CDR2 sequences are MGHDK and SYGVNS. In DNA form, the CDR3 reads TGTGCCAGCAGTGGACAGGGGCAGGTGTTTTTT. Its protein is CASSGQGQVFF.

This chain joins TRBV2 and TRBJ1-1; 7 nucleotides align to TRBD1. V was pared by 8 bases and J by 4 bases, with 10 bases of the junction left unmatched. CDR1 is SNHLY, CDR2 FYNNEI, per germline. This CDR3 spans 14 amino acids. CDR3: CASGFGRQGTEAFF. In DNA form, the CDR3 reads TGTGCCAGCGGATTCGGTCGACAGGGCACTGAAGCTTTCTTT.

V is TRBV30 and J is TRBJ2-7; TRBD2 agrees at 10 bases. The CDR3 covers 13 residues. In germline, CDR1 is GTSNPN, CDR2 SVGIG (reference sequence). With V trimmed by 2 bases and J by 3 bases, 1 base remained unmatched. CDR3 sequence (DNA): TGTGCCTGGAGTAGACTAGCGGGCTACGAGCAGTACTTC. Its translation is CAWSRLAGYEQYF.

The rearrangement uses TRBV5-1 and TRBJ2-7; the match to TRBD2 covers 7 bases. This CDR3 is 13 amino acids long. CDR1 is SGHRS, CDR2 YFSETQ, per germline. V dropped 4 bases and J dropped 6; count of bases not matched to a gene: 7. The CDR3: CASSVGRAGEQYF. The CDR3 region has the DNA TGCGCCAGCAGCGTTGGGAGGGCGGGCGAGCAGTACTTC.

This clone was seen only once. The rearrangement links TRBV9 to TRBJ1-3; 9 bases fit TRBD1. V lost 2 bases and J lost 8; bases outside the gene matches: 5. The CDR3 has 14 residues. Germline assignment: CDR1 SGDLS and CDR2 YYNGEE. The CDR3 bases are TGTGCCAGCAGCGTGGGGACAGGGTTAGACACCATATATTTT. It is translated as CASSVGTGLDTIYF.

This clone occurred once. The CDR3 protein is CASGQGRLGNEQFF. In nucleotides, the CDR3 is TGTGCCAGCGGACAGGGGAGATTGGGTAATGAGCAGTTCTTC. The chain has TRBV2 and TRBJ2-1; 9 nucleotides line up with TRBD1. Germline V gene data show CDR1 as SNHLY and CDR2 as FYNNEI. The junction had 9 bases not matched to a gene; V was cut back by 8 bases and J by 7 bases. This CDR3 region has 14 residues.

This clone was found a few times. The chain uses TRBV6-5 and TRBJ2-1, with 7 bases identical to TRBD2. Germline CDR1 reads MNHEY; CDR2 reads SVGAGI. V shed 7 bases, J shed 0 bases, and the junction held 3 bases outside the gene matches. This CDR3 is 14 amino acids long. The CDR3 protein is CASIRGSSYNEQFF. Here the CDR3 DNA reads TGTGCCAGCATCCGCGGGAGCTCCTACAATGAGCAGTTCTTC.

V and J are TRBV3-1 (or the pseudogene TRBV3-2) and TRBJ2-5, with D maybe TRBD1 (5 bases). Germline CDR1 LGHDT, CDR2 YNNKEL (reference sequence). This CDR3 has 14 amino acids. V lost 0 bases and J 9 bases, leaving 14 bases between the germline ends. Here the CDR3 reads CASSQDGPTRAQYF. In DNA, the CDR3 is TGTGCCAGCAGCCAAGATGGGCCAACCAGGGCCCAGTACTTC.

The gene calls are TRBV5-6 and TRBJ2-7; 9 nucleotides agree with TRBD2. Per germline, CDR1 SGHDT and CDR2 YYEEEE. This CDR3 has 15 residues. V trimming: 6 bases; J trimming: 6 bases; junction bases outside the gene matches: 13. The CDR3 sequence is CASILSLAGSGEQYF. The CDR3 nucleotides are TGTGCCAGCATCCTAAGTCTAGCGGGATCTGGCGAGCAGTACTTC.

The chain joins TRBV18 to TRBJ2-3; 7 bases align to TRBD2. Germline lookup yields CDR1 KGHSH and CDR2 LQKENI. CDR3 length equals 15 residues. V shed 3 bases and J 6 bases; nucleotides not matched to a gene: 9. This chain's CDR3 is CASSPRLAPKDTQYF. In DNA, the CDR3 is TGTGCCAGCTCACCCCGACTAGCCCCAAAGGATACGCAGTATTTT.